Below are 26 T cell receptor beta chains sequenced from a single sample in a study of blood T cell repertoires in COVID-19. This table comes from immunoSEQ multiplex PCR, and its TCRdb copy is limited to in-frame clones, with some not included. The sample contains over 50,000 clones, 87% of which appear only once. Sequenced: peripheral blood. The receptors come from a man between 60 and 75 years old with acute or convalescent COVID-19.

The V and J genes are TRBV6-6 and TRBJ1-3; D uncertain. The CDR3 consists of 14 residues. Trimming pared 8 bases from V and 1 base from J, leaving 12 bases between. Germline CDR1 reads MNHNY; CDR2 reads SVGAGI (reference sequence). The CDR3 nucleotides are TGTGCCAGCCTCCAGGATTTTTCTGGAAACACCATATATTTT. The encoded protein is CASLQDFSGNTIYF.

The chain joins TRBV11-3 to TRBJ2-7, with 8 bases matching TRBD1. Germline CDR1 SGHNT, CDR2 YENEEA. V was pared by 6 bases and J by 7 bases, with 11 bases of the junction left unmatched. The CDR3 is 14 amino acids. The CDR3 loop reads CASSQGQGAGEQYF. Written as DNA, the CDR3 is TGTGCCAGCAGTCAGGGTCAGGGGGCGGGAGAGCAGTACTTC.

The genes are TRBV2 and TRBJ1-3; 7 positions match TRBD1. The ends lost 3 bases at V and 5 bases at J; junction bases unmatched: 1. The CDR3 totals 13 residues. Germline values: CDR1 SNHLY, CDR2 FYNNEI. CDR3 DNA sequence: TGTGCCAGCAGTGACAGGGGGAGAAACACCATATATTTT. This translates into CASSDRGRNTIYF.

About this clone itself: Other nucleotide sequences from this sample produce the same CDR3. The V gene is TRBV5-1, the J gene TRBJ2-7, with 7 bases that match TRBD1. The V segment lost 2 bases and the J segment 5 bases; nucleotides outside the gene matches: 1. Germline V lookup: CDR1 SGHRS, CDR2 YFSETQ. This CDR3 has 12 amino acids. The CDR3 here is CASSFTGDEQYF. The CDR3 coding sequence is TGCGCCAGCAGCTTCACAGGGGACGAGCAGTACTTC.

The chain carries TRBV25-1 and TRBJ1-6; D possibly corresponds to TRBD1 (5 bases). The CDR3 is made up of 16 amino acids. Germline CDR1 reads MGHDK; CDR2 reads SYGVNS. The V gene lost 4 bases and the J gene lost 3 bases, with 13 bases spanning the gap. The CDR3 protein is CASSAWGLSYNSPLHF. The DNA for the CDR3 is TGTGCCAGCAGTGCATGGGGACTCAGCTATAATTCACCCCTCCACTTT.

The gene calls are TRBV6-2 or TRBV6-3 and TRBJ1-6; 8 bases agree with TRBD1. CDR1 MNHEY and CDR2 SVGEGT come from the germline V gene. Losses at the gene ends were 2 bases for V and 6 bases for J; bases not matched to a gene: 3. The CDR3 sequence is 15 residues long. The CDR3 protein is CASSYAGQANSPLHF. CDR3 DNA sequence: TGTGCCAGCAGTTACGCGGGACAGGCTAATTCACCCCTCCACTTT.

The rearrangement links TRBV12-5 to TRBJ2-3; D may be TRBD1 (7 bases). The CDR3 is 17 amino acids. The ends were cut back, 2 bases at V and 10 bases at J, with 25 bases in the middle. Per the germline V gene, CDR1 is LGHNT and CDR2 is FRNRAP. CDR3 DNA: TGTGCTAGTGGTTTGACGACCGGGACAGTACCCAGGAGGGCGCAGTATTTT. Translation: CASGLTTGTVPRRAQYF.

The rearrangement uses TRBV6-5 and TRBJ1-2; 9 positions agree with TRBD1. Germline CDR1 MNHEY, CDR2 SVGAGI. CDR3 length: 13 amino acids. Trimming at V came to 7 bases and at J to 8 bases, leaving 8 bases not matched to a gene. The CDR3 DNA reads TGTGCCAGCACCCGGGACAGGGAAAGAGGCTACACCTTC. This translates into CASTRDRERGYTF.

This chain joins TRBV4-3 and TRBJ2-6; TRBD2 is a possible D gene (5 bases). Trimming cost V 5 bases and J 1 base, with 9 bases left between them. Germline assignment: CDR1 LGHNA and CDR2 YSLEER. The CDR3 runs to 15 residues. CDR3 in DNA: TGCGCCAGCAGCATCGGGGTATCTGGGGCCAACGTCCTGACTTTC. Amino acids: CASSIGVSGANVLTF.

The sample holds a few counts of this clone. The chain uses TRBV2 and TRBJ2-7; D call uncertain. The V gene's germline CDR1 is SNHLY and CDR2 FYNNEI. The V end was cut by 3 bases, the J end by 0 bases, with 9 bases between. The length of the CDR3 is 14 residues. The CDR3 protein is CASSEQSYSYEQYF. Here the CDR3 DNA reads TGTGCCAGCAGTGAGCAGTCTTACTCCTACGAGCAGTACTTC.

The chain links TRBV6-5 to TRBJ1-5, with unresolved D. The germline CDR1 and CDR2 sequences are MNHEY and SVGAGI. V was shortened by 6 bases and J by 3 bases, with 12 bases between the two germline ends. This CDR3 has 14 residues. As DNA, the CDR3 is TGTGCCAGCAGCATTACGGGAGACAATCAGCCCCAGCATTTT. This gives the protein CASSITGDNQPQHF.

The rearrangement uses TRBV27 and TRBJ2-5; 9 bases fit TRBD2. V lost 5 bases, J lost 4 bases, and 8 bases stayed unmatched. Germline V CDR1 and CDR2: MNHEY, SMNVEV (reference sequence). The CDR3 consists of 15 residues. CDR3 nucleotides: TGTGCCAGCAGTGGGCGGGGGGGAGTTGCAGAGACCCAGTACTTC. The encoded protein is CASSGRGGVAETQYF.

The gene calls are TRBV15 and TRBJ1-4; a possible D gene is TRBD1 (6 bases). Germline V CDR1 and CDR2: LNHNV, YYDKDF (reference sequence). Trimming pared 1 base from V and 1 base from J, leaving 10 bases between. The CDR3 has 16 residues. CDR3 coding DNA: TGTGCCACCAGCAGAGTTAGGGGGGGAACTAATGAAAAACTGTTTTTT. It yields the protein CATSRVRGGTNEKLFF.

The rearrangement links TRBV2 to TRBJ2-1; D unresolved. The V end lost 6 bases, the J end lost 2 bases, and 14 bases lay between the germline ends. There are 15 residues in the CDR3. Germline V gene sequence: CDR1 SNHLY, CDR2 FYNNEI. Here the CDR3 DNA reads TGTGCCAGCAGACCCACTGTGAGTACCTACAATGAGCAGTTCTTC. It encodes CASRPTVSTYNEQFF. Full variable domain (missing parts from reference TRBV2 and TRBJ2-1): EPEVTQTPSHQVTQMGQEVILRCVPISNHLYFYWYRQILGQKVEFLVSFYNNEISEKSEIFDDQFSVERPDGSNFTLKIRSTKLEDSAMYFCASRPTVSTYNEQFFGPGTRLTVL.

This chain joins TRBV30 and TRBJ2-2; tentatively, D is TRBD1 (6 bases). This CDR3 has 12 residues. The V gene's germline CDR1 is GTSNPN and CDR2 SVGIG (reference sequence). The V and J ends lost 2 bases and 8 bases respectively, with 9 bases between them. In nucleotides, the CDR3 is TGTGCCTGGAGTAAGGGGGAGGGGGAGCTGTTTTTT. It is translated as CAWSKGEGELFF.

The genes are TRBV4-3 and TRBJ1-6, with no clear D. CDR1 and CDR2 from the germline V gene are LGHNA and YSLEER. The CDR3 has 16 amino acids. Trimming removed 2 bases at V and 2 bases at J, with 10 bases between. The CDR3 DNA is TGCGCCAGCAGCCAATTATCAACAGCCTATAATTCACCCCTCCACTTT. It encodes CASSQLSTAYNSPLHF.

This chain joins TRBV2 and TRBJ1-2; D is perhaps TRBD1 (5 bases). The CDR3 is 13 amino acids. The V gene's germline CDR1 is SNHLY and CDR2 FYNNEI. The V end lost 11 bases, the J end lost 6 bases, and 19 bases lay between the germline ends. The CDR3 nucleotides read TGTGCCCGCAATGAGGGGCAGGGCGATGGCTACACCTTC. It specifies CARNEGQGDGYTF.

CDR3 DNA: TGTGCCAGCAGCCAAGGTGGCTCACCCCTCCACTTT. Translating it yields CASSQGGSPLHF. The chain couples TRBV3-1 (or the pseudogene TRBV3-2) to TRBJ1-6; D unresolved. V lost 1 base and J 10 bases, leaving 5 bases between the germline ends. CDR1 is LGHDT, CDR2 YNNKEL, per germline (reference sequence). This CDR3 region has 12 residues.

The J gene is TRBJ1-2, the V gene TRBV18; perhaps TRBD1 as D (5 bases). V was clipped by 5 bases and J by 7 bases, with 14 bases between them. The CDR3 spans 13 residues. The germline CDR1 and CDR2 sequences are KGHSH and LQKENI. The CDR3 nucleotides read TGTGCCAGCTCAACCACCAGGGTGGGTGGCTACACCTTC. Its protein product is CASSTTRVGGYTF.

V and J are TRBV6-5 and TRBJ1-6; TRBD1 matches at 10 bases. The CDR3 has 14 residues. The germline V gene has CDR1 MNHEY and CDR2 SVGAGI. Trimming at V came to 6 bases and at J to 9 bases, leaving 5 bases not matched to a gene. CDR3 loop: CASRETGGGSPLHF. The CDR3 nucleotides read TGTGCCAGCAGGGAGACAGGGGGCGGTTCACCCCTCCACTTT.

The CDR3 sequence is CASSDRDYGYTF. CDR3 nucleotides: TGTGCCAGCAGTGACAGGGACTATGGCTACACCTTC. The V and J genes are TRBV25-1 and TRBJ1-2, with D perhaps matching TRBD1 (5 bases). This CDR3 is 12 amino acids long. Germline V gene sequence: CDR1 MGHDK, CDR2 SYGVNS. The germline V and J ends were trimmed by 3 bases and 3 bases, with 5 bases remaining between them.

This chain uses TRBV5-1 with TRBJ2-2; 7 nucleotides match TRBD1. Germline trimming cut 3 bases from V and 7 bases from J; bases unmatched to any gene: 6. Looked up from germline, CDR1 is SGHRS and CDR2 is YFSETQ. The CDR3 is made up of 14 amino acids. The CDR3 nucleotides are TGCGCCAGCAGCTCCGCAACAGGGGTCGGGGAGCTGTTTTTT. It translates to CASSSATGVGELFF.

CDR3 sequence reads: CASSSYTGVLYEQFF. The CDR3 DNA sequence: TGTGCCAGCAGCTCATATACAGGGGTTTTATATGAGCAGTTCTTC. The chain combines TRBV7-2 with TRBJ2-1; TRBD1 matches 7 bases. The V gene's germline CDR1 is SGHTA and CDR2 FQGNSA. The CDR3 extends over 15 amino acids. With 4 bases clipped from V and 8 bases from J, the junction kept 11 bases outside the gene matches.

Here the CDR3 reads CASSTSGRGKVLRDTEAFF. The CDR3 nucleotides read TGTGCCAGCAGCACGTCGGGCAGGGGTAAGGTTTTAAGGGACACTGAAGCTTTCTTT. The chain links TRBV14 to TRBJ1-1, with a possible D match to TRBD1 (6 bases). Germline V gene lookup returns CDR1 SGHDN and CDR2 FVKESK. The V end was cut by 5 bases, the J end by 3 bases, with 28 bases between. This CDR3 has 19 amino acids.

The rearrangement joins TRBV6-5 to TRBJ1-2, with 9 bases identical to TRBD1. This CDR3 has 14 residues. V lost 6 bases and J lost 7; bases outside the gene matches: 9. From germline, CDR1 is MNHEY and CDR2 SVGAGI. The chain's CDR3 is CASRAGDRVSGYTF. Written as DNA, the CDR3 is TGTGCCAGCAGGGCAGGGGACAGGGTATCTGGCTACACCTTC.

This chain joins TRBV7-8 and TRBJ1-2; no reliable D call. This CDR3 comprises 13 residues. Between the trimmed V and J ends, which lost 5 bases and 7 bases, there was a span of 14 bases. Germline assignment: CDR1 SGHVS and CDR2 FQNEAQ. The CDR3 DNA follows: TGTGCCAGCAGCCCCCTCGAGTTCGCTGGCTACACCTTC. This translates into CASSPLEFAGYTF. Full variable domain (missing parts from reference TRBV7-8 and TRBJ1-2): GAGVSQSPRYKVAKRGQDVALRCDPISGHVSLFWYQQALGQGPEFLTYFQNEAQLDKSGLPSDRFFAERPEGSVSTLKIQRTQQEDSAVYLCASSPLEFAGYTFGSGTRLTVV.